The source of this T cell receptor (beta chain) is a study of cytomegalovirus exposure and HLA in healthy donors. PCR was performed using 60 Vbeta and 13 Jbeta primers. The protocol was immunoSEQ multiplex PCR, while the TCRdb copy is restricted to in-frame clones and leaves out a portion. The sample lists 150,000 to 200,000 clones; roughly 85% were seen once. The receptor comes from a woman aged 50 to 65 in good health and CMV-seronegative. The sequencing sample was made of PBMCs.

The CDR3 DNA reads as TGCGCCAGCAGCTTGGACTACCTGAACACTGAAGCTTTCTTT. This codes for CASSLDYLNTEAFF. The rearrangement links TRBV5-1 to TRBJ1-1; D is ambiguous. Per germline, CDR1 SGHRS and CDR2 YFSETQ. With 0 bases removed from V and 0 bases from J, the gap between germline ends came to 6 bases. CDR3 length equals 14 residues. The variable domain in full, completed from reference TRBV5-1 and TRBJ1-1, reads KAGVTQTPRYLIKTRGQQVTLSCSPISGHRSVSWYQQTPGQGLQFLFEYFSETQRNKGNFPGRFSGRQFSNSRSEMNVSTLELGDSALYLCASSLDYLNTEAFFGQGTRLTVV.